This is a list of T cell receptor beta chains from one sample in a study of T cell clonotyping in hematopoietic cell transplantation. Libraries were prepared by immunoSEQ multiplex PCR; TCRdb keeps only in-frame clonotypes and omits some of them. The sample records around 14,000 clones, roughly 94% being singletons. The material sequenced was PBMCs, taken 30 days after allogeneic stem cell transplant. These receptors were collected from a male patient aged 55 to 70 who had an allogeneic stem cell transplant from an unrelated donor, so the T cells may come from the graft donor. Some clones in this sample may be carry-over from other donors' samples. Both conserved end residues are part of each CDR3. A D gene is named only where the DNA matches it firmly. Clone sizes are given selectively: once, few, many, or a class where the clone is expanded.

j_call v_call clone_size d_call cdr3_nt cdr3_aa
TRBJ2-7 TRBV6-5 NA NA TGTGCCAGCAGAGAAAGCTTCGGACACACTTACGAGCAGTACTTC CASRESFGHTYEQYF
TRBJ2-3 TRBV2 NA NA TGTGCCAGCAGTGAACAAGGTAGCGGTGAGCAGTATTTT CASSEQGSGEQYF
TRBJ1-2 TRBV6-1 NA TRBD1 TGTGCCAGCAGTACTCAGGGGGCATCGACGGGTGGCTACACCTTC CASSTQGASTGGYTF
TRBJ1-6 TRBV6-5 NA TRBD1 TGTGCCAGCAGTCTGACAGGGAGGGATTCACCCCTCCACTTT CASSLTGRDSPLHF
TRBJ2-5 TRBV5-4 NA NA TGTGCCAGCAGCTTGGCGGGGGTCCAAGAGACCCAGTACTTC CASSLAGVQETQYF
TRBJ2-7 TRBV7-9 NA TRBD1 TGTGCCAGCAGCTCGACCCCGGGACAGGGCCCCTACGAGCAGTACTTC CASSSTPGQGPYEQYF
TRBJ2-7 TRBV11-1 NA NA TGTGCCTCGAAAGCTTCCGACACTTTTACCTACGAGCAGTACTTC CASKASDTFTYEQYF
TRBJ2-7 TRBV5-6 NA NA TGTGCCAGCAGCTTAGGTGCCACAGTTATGGCCTACGAGCAGTACTTC CASSLGATVMAYEQYF
TRBJ1-2 TRBV6-5 once TRBD1 TGTGCCAGCAGTTACTCGATCGGGACAGGGGTATATGGCTACACCTTC CASSYSIGTGVYGYTF
TRBJ2-2 TRBV6-6 NA NA TGTGCCAGCAGTTACTCTGTCTGGAACACCGGGGAGCTGTTTTTT CASSYSVWNTGELFF
TRBJ2-1 TRBV9 NA NA TGTGCCAGCAGCATAGGGAGCGGGTCCTACAATGAGCAGTTCTTC CASSIGSGSYNEQFF
TRBJ2-4 TRBV2 once TRBD2 TGTGCCAGCAAGGGACTAGCGGGGGGGCCCAACATTCAGTACTTC CASKGLAGGPNIQYF
TRBJ2-2 TRBV4-1 NA NA TGCGCCAGCAGCCAAGATTGGGTAGCCGGAGCCGGGGAGCTGTTTTTT CASSQDWVAGAGELFF
TRBJ2-3 TRBV6-5 NA NA TGTGCCAGCAGCTTTACAGAATACACAGATACGCAGTATTTT CASSFTEYTDTQYF
TRBJ2-2 TRBV19 NA NA TGTGCCAGTAGTATCCCCGGGGAGCTGTTTTTT CASSIPGELFF
TRBJ2-1 TRBV7-2 NA TRBD2 TGTGCCAGCAGCTTATGGGCTAGCGGGGGCAATGAGCAGTTCTTC CASSLWASGGNEQFF
TRBJ1-2 TRBV29-1 NA TRBD1 TGCAGCGTAGAGCGACAGGGTAGGGGCTACACCTTC CSVERQGRGYTF
TRBJ2-5 TRBV7-2 NA NA TGTGCCAGCAGCTCCCTCGGAGCCCAGTACTTC CASSSLGAQYF
TRBJ2-7 TRBV6-1 NA NA TGTGCCAGCAGTGAAGATTTTGCGCATTCCACCTACGAGCAGTACTTC CASSEDFAHSTYEQYF
TRBJ1-5 TRBV28 NA NA TGTGCCAGCACCGGAGGAGGGTGGCAGCCCCAGCATTTT CASTGGGWQPQHF
TRBJ1-2 TRBV21-1 once NA TGTGCCAGCAACCGGACCCGGGACAGCAACTATGGCTACACCTTC CASNRTRDSNYGYTF
TRBJ2-4 TRBV25-1 NA TRBD1 TGTGCCAGCAGTGATTCAGGGGGCCTGGGCATTCAGTACTTC CASSDSGGLGIQYF
TRBJ1-2 TRBV2 NA NA TGTGCCAGCAGTGAAATCGCCCAGACAAACCCTCCCTTC CASSEIAQTNPPF
TRBJ1-1 TRBV14 NA NA TGTGCCAGCACCTTGACAGCGAACACTGAAGCTTTCTTT CASTLTANTEAFF
TRBJ1-3 TRBV19 NA NA TGTGCCAGTAACCTAGGACCAACTAATGGAAACACCATATATTTT CASNLGPTNGNTIYF
TRBJ1-3 TRBV7-2 NA NA TGTGCCAGCAGCTTAGGTTTATCTGGAAACACCATATATTTT CASSLGLSGNTIYF
TRBJ1-5 TRBV7-8 NA NA TGTGCCAGCAGCTTATTCAGCGCTAACACCCTGAATCAGCCCCAGCATTTT CASSLFSANTLNQPQHF
TRBJ2-3 TRBV15 once TRBD2 TGTGCCACCAGCCAGACTAGCGGCTTGACTAGCACAGATACGCAGTATTTT CATSQTSGLTSTDTQYF
TRBJ2-5 TRBV27 NA NA TGTGCCAGCAGGGGAGCACCCCCGGGAGAGACCCAGTACTTC CASRGAPPGETQYF
TRBJ1-5 TRBV2 once NA NA CASSTSTGQPQHF
TRBJ2-5 TRBV4-3 NA NA TGCGCCAGCAGCCATGACAACCAAGAGACCCAGTACTTC CASSHDNQETQYF
TRBJ2-5 TRBV6-1 NA NA TGTGCCAGCCTTCCAGGTCAAGAGACCCAGTACTTC CASLPGQETQYF
TRBJ2-3 TRBV7-2 NA TRBD2 TGTGCCAGCAGCTTAGAAGGTGGTCTAGCGGGTCCCCGTGAGTATTTT CASSLEGGLAGPREYF
TRBJ2-7 TRBV4-1 NA NA TGCGCCAGCAGCGAGGGATTTACTACCTACGAGCAGTACTTC CASSEGFTTYEQYF
TRBJ2-2 TRBV11-1 NA NA TGTGCCAGCAGCTTACAGAACAGGGTTGTAACCGGGGAGCTGTTTTTT CASSLQNRVVTGELFF
TRBJ1-1 TRBV6-5 hyperexpanded NA TGTGCCAGCAGTTACGGCGGCACTGAAGCTTTCTTT CASSYGGTEAFF
TRBJ2-2 TRBV27 NA NA TGTGCCAGCCGAACTTGGGGAAACGCGAACACCGGGGAGCTGTTTTTT CASRTWGNANTGELFF
TRBJ2-3 TRBV7-2 NA NA TGTGCCAGCACCCTCGGGCTAGCTGCAGATACGCAGTATTTT CASTLGLAADTQYF
TRBJ1-3 TRBV6-1 NA NA TGTGCCAGCAGTGAACTGAGCAACACCATATATTTT CASSELSNTIYF
TRBJ2-3 TRBV6-1 NA NA TGTGCCAGCGCGGACAGAATCTTTAGCACAGATACGCAGTATTTT CASADRIFSTDTQYF
TRBJ1-5 TRBV4-3 NA TRBD1 TGCGCCAGCAGCCTAAGACAGGGTATTCAGCCCCAGCATTTT CASSLRQGIQPQHF
TRBJ1-2 TRBV28 NA NA TGTGCCAGCAAGACGGGGAACTATGGCTACACCTTC CASKTGNYGYTF
TRBJ1-1 TRBV2 NA NA TGTGCCAGCACCAAGGACAGCCCGAACACTGAAGCTTTCTTT CASTKDSPNTEAFF
TRBJ2-7 TRBV18 once TRBD1 TGTGCCAGCTCAGAAAGTATGGGGACAGGGGGCGCCGAGCAGTACTTC CASSESMGTGGAEQYF
TRBJ2-7 TRBV19 NA TRBD2 TGTGCCAGTAGTTTTTCTTGGGGCCAACCTAGCGGGGGCTACGAGCAGTACTTC CASSFSWGQPSGGYEQYF
TRBJ1-1 TRBV7-9 NA TRBD1 TGTGCCAGCAACCATGGGGACAGGCCGATGAACACTGAAGCTTTCTTT CASNHGDRPMNTEAFF
TRBJ1-2 TRBV28 NA NA TGTGCCAGCAGTCATTCGGGCCCCCTCCCCGGCTACACCTTC CASSHSGPLPGYTF
TRBJ2-4 TRBV25-1 NA NA TGTGCCAGCAGTGAGTCCCGGGATAAAAACATTCAGTACTTC CASSESRDKNIQYF
TRBJ2-1 TRBV2 NA NA TGTGCCAGCAGGGCGTTGAGTCAGGCCGGTGAGCAGTTCTTC CASRALSQAGEQFF
TRBJ2-5 TRBV6-5 NA TRBD1 TGTGCCAGCAGTTGGGGCAGGGGGGAGACCCAGTACTTC CASSWGRGETQYF
TRBJ2-5 TRBV7-8 NA NA TGTGCCAGCAGCTTTATAGCGGACCAAGAGACCCAGTACTTC CASSFIADQETQYF
TRBJ2-7 TRBV19 NA NA TGTGCCAGTAGTATTACAACATTCTACGAGCAGTACTTC CASSITTFYEQYF